The 25 T cell receptor beta chains below were found in one sample sequenced in a study of CXCR3-negative and CXCR3-positive naive CD8 T cells. Study outcomes and limitations: TRB CDR3 hydrophobicity was greater in CXCR3-positive naive cells than in CXCR3-negative naive cells.

For these receptors, no antigen is known. The authors prepared UMI-labeled TRB cDNA libraries by 5' RACE. TCRdb reprocessed the 5' RACE reads and keeps a single row for each CDR3 protein, giving no DNA. Its table lists some 130,000 distinct CDR3 sequences. Sequenced input: naive CXCR3+ CD8+ T cells from blood. Specified subset: CD45RO-CCR7+CD27+CD95- naive CD8+ T cells expressing CXCR3 (TNR3+). Source of these receptors: a human donor in good health. Some clones in this sample may be carry-over from other donors' samples.

The rearrangement joins TRBV29-1 to TRBJ2-1; TCRdb's D call, TRBD2, is unchecked because there is no DNA. The CDR3 totals 14 residues. Germline CDR1 SQVTM, CDR2 ANQGSEA. Here the CDR3 reads CSVEGDPRWDEQFF.

The rearrangement joins TRBV10-3 to TRBJ2-5; no DNA is available, so the TRBD1 call from TCRdb remains unchecked. The length of the CDR3 is 15 residues. Germline-derived CDR1 and CDR2 are ENHRY and SYGVKD. CDR3 loop: CAISEGTEYQETQYF.

The CDR3 spells CASSLLGAYNEQFF. The chain combines TRBV28 with TRBJ2-1; the TRBD1 assignment by TCRdb is unverifiable without DNA. The CDR3 runs to 14 residues. Germline loops: CDR1 MDHEN, CDR2 SYDVKM.

The genes are TRBV29-1 and TRBJ2-7; TCRdb proposes TRBD1, but this gene call is untestable without DNA. CDR1 is SQVTM, CDR2 ANQGSEA, per germline. The CDR3 extends over 12 amino acids. The CDR3 is CSVDGGAGEQYF.

The chain recombines TRBV3-1 with TRBJ2-7; TCRdb reports TRBD2, a call that lacks DNA to check it against. CDR1 LGHDT and CDR2 YNNKEL come from the germline V gene (reference sequence). This CDR3 is built from 16 residues. CDR3 in amino acids: CASSQVTGTARLKQYF.

This chain links TRBV7-8 with TRBJ2-2; TCRdb names TRBD2, which stays unverified in the absence of DNA. Germline lookup yields CDR1 SGHVS and CDR2 FQNEAQ. The CDR3 runs to 16 residues. The chain's CDR3 is CASSVLLAGNTGELFF.

The chain couples TRBV29-1 to TRBJ2-3; checking the TCRdb D call of TRBD2 is not possible without DNA. The CDR3 is 15 amino acids. Germline CDR1 reads SQVTM; CDR2 reads ANQGSEA. The chain's CDR3 is CSVEILAGGTDTQYF.

The chain couples TRBV5-1 to TRBJ2-1. The CDR3 spans 15 residues. Germline loops: CDR1 SGHRS, CDR2 YFSETQ. The CDR3 sequence is CASSLTATLRDEQFF. The whole variable domain, remainder taken from reference TRBV5-1 and TRBJ2-1, is KAGVTQTPRYLIKTRGQQVTLSCSPISGHRSVSWYQQTPGQGLQFLFEYFSETQRNKGNFPGRFSGRQFSNSRSEMNVSTLELGDSALYLCASSLTATLRDEQFFGPGTRLTVL.

The rearrangement uses TRBV6-5 and TRBJ2-1; TCRdb outputs TRBD2, but without DNA this stays unchecked. The germline CDR1 and CDR2 sequences are MNHEY and SVGAGI. The CDR3 covers 14 residues. CDR3 amino acids: CASAPSVSYNEQFF.

The chain recombines TRBV9 with TRBJ2-1; the D call of TRBD2 rests on TCRdb alone, since no DNA is present to check it. The germline gives CDR1 SGDLS, CDR2 YYNGEE. This CDR3 comprises 16 residues. CDR3 amino acids: CASSVDVAGVYNEQFF.

The chain joins TRBV9 to TRBJ2-3; no DNA is available, so the TRBD2 call from TCRdb remains unchecked. Germline CDR1 is SGDLS and CDR2 is YYNGEE. This CDR3 comprises 11 residues. The CDR3 here is CASSERGLEYF.

This chain connects TRBV7-2 to TRBJ1-2; absent DNA, TCRdb's TRBD1 call cannot be checked. CDR1 and CDR2 from the germline V gene are SGHTA and FQGNSA. CDR3 length: 14 residues. The CDR3 protein is CASSPLPGQYGYTF.

The rearrangement links TRBV28 to TRBJ1-6; without DNA, the TCRdb call of TRBD1 cannot be checked. CDR3 length: 16 amino acids. The germline V gene has CDR1 MDHEN and CDR2 SYDVKM. The CDR3: CASSSLTAPYNSPLHF.

CDR3 region: CASSPPLPDSLSGNTIYF. This chain uses TRBV7-9 with TRBJ1-3; TCRdb proposes TRBD1, but this gene call is untestable without DNA. Germline CDR1 reads SEHNR; CDR2 reads FQNEAQ (reference sequence). This CDR3 contains 18 residues.

The gene calls are TRBV20-1 and TRBJ2-1. Germline CDR1 and CDR2: DFQATT and SNEGSKA (reference sequence). The CDR3 is 14 amino acids. CDR3 amino acids: CSARDPGVYNEQFF.

The chain couples TRBV5-4 to TRBJ2-7; TCRdb designates TRBD1, a call that cannot be tested without DNA. CDR1 is SGHNT and CDR2 is YYREEE in the germline V gene (reference sequence). This CDR3 is built from 13 residues. CDR3 sequence reads: CASSFRGPHEQYF.

The V and J genes are TRBV5-1 and TRBJ2-1; checking the TCRdb D call of TRBD1 is not possible without DNA. The CDR3 is 13 amino acids. The germline V gene has CDR1 SGHRS and CDR2 YFSETQ. The CDR3 region is CASTPRDYNEQFF.

V gene TRBV27 combines with J gene TRBJ2-2. The CDR3 has 14 amino acids. The germline V gene encodes CDR1 MNHEY and CDR2 SMNVEV (reference sequence). This chain's CDR3 is CASSLLPNTGELFF.

J is TRBJ2-3 and V is TRBV7-7. The CDR3 is 14 amino acids. From germline, CDR1 is SSHAT and CDR2 FNYEAQ (reference sequence). The CDR3 loop reads CASSLVVWADTQYF.

The chain has TRBV12-3 or TRBV12-4 and TRBJ1-2; TCRdb names TRBD1, which stays unverified in the absence of DNA. This CDR3 contains 15 residues. CDR3 protein: CGSSWDRGRGYGYTF.

The chain links TRBV28 to TRBJ2-7; the D call from TCRdb, TRBD2, cannot be confirmed without DNA. The V gene's germline CDR1 is MDHEN and CDR2 SYDVKM. CDR3 length: 14 residues. CDR3 protein: CASSLIPGRVKQYF.

This chain connects TRBV6-5 to TRBJ1-1; TCRdb proposes TRBD1, but this gene call is untestable without DNA. The CDR3 totals 17 residues. Germline V gene lookup returns CDR1 MNHEY and CDR2 SVGAGI. The CDR3 sequence is CASSYSSPGQRGTEAFF.

V gene TRBV28 combines with J gene TRBJ2-2; the TCRdb call, TRBD1, lacks DNA for checking. Germline V gives CDR1 MDHEN, CDR2 SYDVKM. The CDR3 consists of 16 residues. The CDR3 spells CASSLDRGRFDGELFF.

The chain links TRBV15 to TRBJ2-1; TCRdb's assignment of TRBD1 cannot be checked, as there is no DNA. Germline V gene data show CDR1 as LNHNV and CDR2 as YYDKDF (reference sequence). The CDR3 has 14 amino acids. CDR3 protein: CATSVDRGQNEQFF.

The rearrangement links TRBV30 to TRBJ1-4; TCRdb returns TRBD1, unconfirmable since there is no DNA. Germline lookup yields CDR1 GTSNPN and CDR2 SVGIG (reference sequence). The CDR3 runs 14 residues. This CDR3 reads CAWHPPGEDEKLFF.